The T cell receptor beta chain described here comes from a study of CD8 T cells in ankylosing spondylitis. Scientists made TCR beta libraries using quantitative 5'-RACE with molecular barcodes. TCRdb processed the 5' RACE reads anew with MiXCR; each CDR3 protein has one entry. The data show 240,000 or so distinct CDR3 sequences, 7.5% to 9% seen once. Overall study findings and caveats: CD8+ cells made up the disease-linked clones, which were relatively rare in peripheral blood. For ankylosing spondylitis blood, a TCR beta motif of several highly homologous variants appeared characteristic.

This clonotype occurred many times. No antigen is known for it. The CDR3 contains 15 residues. The V and J ends lost 4 bases and 5 bases, in that order; junction bases with no gene match: 1. In germline, CDR1 is MNHEY, CDR2 SVGAGI. Sequences were obtained from blood, either unsorted or a sorted T cell fraction (not recorded which). This sequence joins TRBV6-5 and TRBJ2-3, with TRBD2 matching 15 bases. The TCR originated in a male donor with ankylosing spondylitis or in good health (not recorded which). In DNA, the CDR3 is TGTGCCAGCAGTTGGACTAGCGGGAGGGTAGATACGCAGTATTTT. Amino acid sequence: CASSWTSGRVDTQYF.